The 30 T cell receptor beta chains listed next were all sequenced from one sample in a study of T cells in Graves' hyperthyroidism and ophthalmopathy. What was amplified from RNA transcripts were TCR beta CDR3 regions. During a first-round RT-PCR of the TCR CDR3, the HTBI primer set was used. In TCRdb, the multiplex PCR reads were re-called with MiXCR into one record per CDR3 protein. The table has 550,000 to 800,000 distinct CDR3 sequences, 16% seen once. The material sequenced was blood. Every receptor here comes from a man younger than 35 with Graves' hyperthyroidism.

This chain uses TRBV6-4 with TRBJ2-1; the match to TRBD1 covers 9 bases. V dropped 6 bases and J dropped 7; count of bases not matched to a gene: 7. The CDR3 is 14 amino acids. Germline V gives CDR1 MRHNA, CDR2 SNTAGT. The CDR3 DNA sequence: TGTGCCAGCAGCCTACAGGGGGCGATTAATGAGCAGTTCTTC. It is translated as CASSLQGAINEQFF.

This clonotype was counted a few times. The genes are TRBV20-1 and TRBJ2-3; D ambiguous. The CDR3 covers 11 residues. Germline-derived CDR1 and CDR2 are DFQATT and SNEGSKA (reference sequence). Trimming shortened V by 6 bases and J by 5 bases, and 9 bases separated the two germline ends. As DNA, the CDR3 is TGCAGTGCCTCCCTATTAGATACGCAGTATTTT. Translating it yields CSASLLDTQYF.

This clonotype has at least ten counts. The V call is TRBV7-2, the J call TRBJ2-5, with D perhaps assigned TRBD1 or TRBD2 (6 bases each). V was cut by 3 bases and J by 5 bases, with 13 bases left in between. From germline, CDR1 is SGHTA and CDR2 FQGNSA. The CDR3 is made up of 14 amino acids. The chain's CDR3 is CASSFGGGVETQYF. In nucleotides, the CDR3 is TGTGCCAGCAGCTTCGGGGGCGGGGTGGAGACCCAGTACTTC.

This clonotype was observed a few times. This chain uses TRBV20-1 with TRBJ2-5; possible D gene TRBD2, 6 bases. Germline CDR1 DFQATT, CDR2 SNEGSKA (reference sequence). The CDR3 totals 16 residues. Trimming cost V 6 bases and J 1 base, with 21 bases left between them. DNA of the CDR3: TGCAGTGCCTCGTCAAGCGGGTCCCCAAGCCAAGAGACCCAGTACTTC. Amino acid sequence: CSASSSGSPSQETQYF.

The CDR3 reads CSASDPGTSGYNEQFF. The CDR3 region has the DNA TGCAGTGCTAGTGACCCCGGGACTAGCGGATACAATGAGCAGTTCTTC. The gene calls are TRBV20-1 and TRBJ2-1, with 11 bases fitting TRBD2. The CDR3 loop spans 16 amino acids. Unmatched junction bases numbered 8, after V lost 3 bases and J lost 4 bases. Germline-derived CDR1 and CDR2 are DFQATT and SNEGSKA (reference sequence).

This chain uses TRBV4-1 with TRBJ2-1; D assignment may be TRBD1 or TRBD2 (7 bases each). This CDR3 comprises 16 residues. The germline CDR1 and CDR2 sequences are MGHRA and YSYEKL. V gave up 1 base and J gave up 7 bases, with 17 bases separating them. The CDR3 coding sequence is TGCGCCAGCAGCCAAGTAAAGGGGGCGCGGGGGAATGAGCAGTTCTTC. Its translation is CASSQVKGARGNEQFF.

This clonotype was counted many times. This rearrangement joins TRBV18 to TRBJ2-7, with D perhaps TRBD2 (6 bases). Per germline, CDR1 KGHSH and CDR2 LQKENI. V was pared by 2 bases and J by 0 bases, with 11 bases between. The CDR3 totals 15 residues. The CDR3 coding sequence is TGTGCCAGCTCACCAATGGCGGGAAGCTCCTACGAGCAGTACTTC. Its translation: CASSPMAGSSYEQYF.

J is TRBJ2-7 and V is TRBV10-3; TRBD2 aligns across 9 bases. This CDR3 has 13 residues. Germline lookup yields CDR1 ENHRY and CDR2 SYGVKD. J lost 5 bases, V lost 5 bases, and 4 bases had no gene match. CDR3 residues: CAISLAGSHEQYF. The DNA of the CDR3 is TGTGCCATCAGTCTAGCGGGATCCCACGAGCAGTACTTC.

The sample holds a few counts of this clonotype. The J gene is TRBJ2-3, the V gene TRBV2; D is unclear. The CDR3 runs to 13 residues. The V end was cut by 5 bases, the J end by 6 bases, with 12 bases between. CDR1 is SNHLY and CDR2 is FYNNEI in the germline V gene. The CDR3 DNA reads TGTGCCAGCAGTTACAGAATGGAGGATACGCAGTATTTT. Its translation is CASSYRMEDTQYF.

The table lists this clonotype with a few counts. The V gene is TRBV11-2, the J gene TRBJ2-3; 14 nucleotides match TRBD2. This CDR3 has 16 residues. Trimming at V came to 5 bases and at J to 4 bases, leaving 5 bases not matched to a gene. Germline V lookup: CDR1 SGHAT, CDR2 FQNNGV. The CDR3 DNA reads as TGTGCCAGCAGCACGACTAGCGGGAGGGGAGCAGATACGCAGTATTTT. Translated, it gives CASSTTSGRGADTQYF.

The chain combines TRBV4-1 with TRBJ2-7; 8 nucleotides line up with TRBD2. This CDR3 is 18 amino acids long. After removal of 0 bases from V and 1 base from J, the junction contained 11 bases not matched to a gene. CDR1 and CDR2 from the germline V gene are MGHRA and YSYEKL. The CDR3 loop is CASSQEPGSGAISYEQYF. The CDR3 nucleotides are TGCGCCAGCAGCCAAGAACCAGGTAGCGGGGCCATTTCCTACGAGCAGTACTTC.

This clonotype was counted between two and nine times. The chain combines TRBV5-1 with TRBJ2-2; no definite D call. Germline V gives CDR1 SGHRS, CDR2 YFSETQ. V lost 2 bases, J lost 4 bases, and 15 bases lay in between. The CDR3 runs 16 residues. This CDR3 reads CASSLATRMGTGELFF. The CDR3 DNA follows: TGCGCCAGCAGCTTAGCGACGAGGATGGGCACCGGGGAGCTGTTTTTT. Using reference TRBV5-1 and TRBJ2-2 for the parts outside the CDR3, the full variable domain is KAGVTQTPRYLIKTRGQQVTLSCSPISGHRSVSWYQQTPGQGLQFLFEYFSETQRNKGNFPGRFSGRQFSNSRSEMNVSTLELGDSALYLCASSLATRMGTGELFFGEGSRLTVL.

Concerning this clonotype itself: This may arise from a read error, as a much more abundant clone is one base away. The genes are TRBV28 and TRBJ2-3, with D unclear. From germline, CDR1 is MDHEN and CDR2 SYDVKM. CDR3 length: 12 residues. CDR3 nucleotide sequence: TGTGCCAGCAATTCTGTAACAGATAAGCAGTATTTT. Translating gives CASNSVTDKQYF.

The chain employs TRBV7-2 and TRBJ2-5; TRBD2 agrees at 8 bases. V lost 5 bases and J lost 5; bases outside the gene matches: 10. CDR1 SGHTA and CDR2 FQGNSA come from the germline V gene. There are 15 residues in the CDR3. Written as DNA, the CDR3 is TGTGCCAGCAGCCCAATAGCTCGGGGGGGGGAGACCCAGTACTTC. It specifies CASSPIARGGETQYF.

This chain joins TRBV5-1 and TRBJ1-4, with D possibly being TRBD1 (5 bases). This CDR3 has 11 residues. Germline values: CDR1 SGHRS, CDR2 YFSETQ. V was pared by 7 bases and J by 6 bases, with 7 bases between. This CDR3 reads CASVRDEKLFF. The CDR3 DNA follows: TGCGCCAGCGTCAGGGATGAAAAACTGTTTTTT.

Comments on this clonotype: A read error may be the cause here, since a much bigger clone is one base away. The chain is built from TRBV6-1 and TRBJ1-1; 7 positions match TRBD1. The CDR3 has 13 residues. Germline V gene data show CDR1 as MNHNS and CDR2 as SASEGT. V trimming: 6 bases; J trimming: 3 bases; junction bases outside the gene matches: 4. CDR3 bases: TGTGCCAGCAGCATCACAGGGGACACTGAAGCTTTCTTT. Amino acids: CASSITGDTEAFF.

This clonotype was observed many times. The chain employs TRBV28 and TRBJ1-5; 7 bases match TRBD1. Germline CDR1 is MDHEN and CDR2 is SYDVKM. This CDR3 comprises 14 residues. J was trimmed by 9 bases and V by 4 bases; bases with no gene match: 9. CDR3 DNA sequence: TGTGCCAGCAGTTCGTCCGGGACAGTCCGGCCCCAGCATTTT. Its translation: CASSSSGTVRPQHF.

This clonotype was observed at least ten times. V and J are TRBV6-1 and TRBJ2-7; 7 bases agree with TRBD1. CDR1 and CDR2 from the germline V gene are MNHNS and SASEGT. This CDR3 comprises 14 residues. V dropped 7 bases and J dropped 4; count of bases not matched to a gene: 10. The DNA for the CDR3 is TGTGCCAGCACCCACGGCGCCAGGGGGTACGAGCAGTACTTC. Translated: CASTHGARGYEQYF.

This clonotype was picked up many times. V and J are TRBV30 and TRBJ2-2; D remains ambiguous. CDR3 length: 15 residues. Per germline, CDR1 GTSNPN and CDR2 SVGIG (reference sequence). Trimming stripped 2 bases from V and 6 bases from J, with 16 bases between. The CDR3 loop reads CAWSTSPIGSGELFF. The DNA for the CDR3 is TGTGCCTGGAGTACCTCCCCGATCGGATCCGGGGAGCTGTTTTTT.

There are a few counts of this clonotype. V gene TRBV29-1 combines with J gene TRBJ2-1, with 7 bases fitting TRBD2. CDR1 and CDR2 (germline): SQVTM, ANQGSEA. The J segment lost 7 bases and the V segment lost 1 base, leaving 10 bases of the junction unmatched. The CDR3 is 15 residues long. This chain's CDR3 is CSVEGGGSRFNEQFF. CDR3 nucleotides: TGCAGCGTTGAAGGGGGAGGGAGCAGGTTTAATGAGCAGTTCTTC.

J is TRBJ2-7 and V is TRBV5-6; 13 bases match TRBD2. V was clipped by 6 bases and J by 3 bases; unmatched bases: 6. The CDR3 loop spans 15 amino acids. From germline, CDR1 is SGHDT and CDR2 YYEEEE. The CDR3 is CASTRTSGSLYEQYF. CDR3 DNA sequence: TGTGCCAGCACTCGGACTAGCGGGAGTCTCTACGAGCAGTACTTC.

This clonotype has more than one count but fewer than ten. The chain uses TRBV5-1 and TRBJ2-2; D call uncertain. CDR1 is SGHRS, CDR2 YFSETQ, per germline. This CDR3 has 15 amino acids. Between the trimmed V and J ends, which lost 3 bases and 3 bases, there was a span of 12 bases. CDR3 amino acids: CASSCLTGHTGELFF. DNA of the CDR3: TGCGCCAGCAGCTGTTTGACGGGCCACACCGGGGAGCTGTTTTTT.

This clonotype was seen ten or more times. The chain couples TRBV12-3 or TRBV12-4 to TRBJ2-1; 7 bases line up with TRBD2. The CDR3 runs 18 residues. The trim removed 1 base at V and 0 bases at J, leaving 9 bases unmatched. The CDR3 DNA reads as TGTGCCAGCAGTTTAGGGTTAACGGGAGGCCACTCCTACAATGAGCAGTTCTTC. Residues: CASSLGLTGGHSYNEQFF.

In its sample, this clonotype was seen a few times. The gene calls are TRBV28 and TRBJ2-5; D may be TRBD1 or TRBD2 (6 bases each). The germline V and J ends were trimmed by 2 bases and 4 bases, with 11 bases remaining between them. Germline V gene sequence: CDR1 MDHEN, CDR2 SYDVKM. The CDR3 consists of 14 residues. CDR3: CASSLGGTRETQYF. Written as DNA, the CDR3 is TGTGCCAGCAGTTTAGGCGGGACAAGAGAGACCCAGTACTTC.

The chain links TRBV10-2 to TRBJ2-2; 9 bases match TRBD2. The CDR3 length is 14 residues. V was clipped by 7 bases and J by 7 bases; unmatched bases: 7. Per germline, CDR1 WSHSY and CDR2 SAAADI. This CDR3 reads CASNAGGPGGELFF. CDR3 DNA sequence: TGCGCCAGCAACGCGGGAGGGCCCGGCGGGGAGCTGTTTTTT.

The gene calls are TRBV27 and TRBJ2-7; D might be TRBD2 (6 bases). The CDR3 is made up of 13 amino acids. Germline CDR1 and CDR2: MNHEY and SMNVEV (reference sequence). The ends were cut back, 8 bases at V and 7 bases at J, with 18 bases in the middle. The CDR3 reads CASGEGGAGEQYF. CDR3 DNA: TGTGCCAGCGGGGAAGGCGGGGCGGGAGAGCAGTACTTC.

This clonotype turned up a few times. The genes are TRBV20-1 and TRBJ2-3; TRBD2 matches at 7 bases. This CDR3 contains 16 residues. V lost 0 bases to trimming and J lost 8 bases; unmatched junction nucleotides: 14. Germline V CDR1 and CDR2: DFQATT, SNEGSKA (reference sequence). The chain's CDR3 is CSARDLPSGAYGTQYF. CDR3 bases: TGCAGTGCTAGAGATCTCCCTAGCGGTGCCTACGGTACGCAGTATTTT.

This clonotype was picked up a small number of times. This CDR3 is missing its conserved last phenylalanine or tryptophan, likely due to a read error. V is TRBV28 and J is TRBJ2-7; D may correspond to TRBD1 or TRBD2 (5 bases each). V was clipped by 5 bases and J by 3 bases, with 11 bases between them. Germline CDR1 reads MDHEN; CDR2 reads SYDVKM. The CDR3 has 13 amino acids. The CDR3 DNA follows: TGTGCCAGCAGTGGGACCTGGGGCTACGAGCAGTACCTC. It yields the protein CASSGTWGYEQYL.

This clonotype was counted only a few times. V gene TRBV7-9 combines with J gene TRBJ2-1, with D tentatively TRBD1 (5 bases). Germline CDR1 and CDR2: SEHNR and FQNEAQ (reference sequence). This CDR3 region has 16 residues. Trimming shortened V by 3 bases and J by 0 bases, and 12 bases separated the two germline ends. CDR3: CASSFNRKSSYNEQFF. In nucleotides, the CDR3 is TGTGCCAGCAGCTTTAACAGGAAAAGCTCCTACAATGAGCAGTTCTTC.

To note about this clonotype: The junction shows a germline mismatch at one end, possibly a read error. CDR3 bases: TGTGTCAGTAATAACCACGAAGCGGGAGTGGGAGAGACCCAGTACTTC. Its translation is CVSNNHEAGVGETQYF. The V call is TRBV19, the J call TRBJ2-5; TRBD2 aligns across 8 bases. This CDR3 is 16 amino acids long. Germline assignment: CDR1 LNHDA and CDR2 SQIVND (reference sequence).